This T cell receptor beta chain was obtained from a study of T cells in Graves' hyperthyroidism and ophthalmopathy. This clonotype was picked up a small number of times. Antigen specificity is unknown. Study-wide findings and caveats: Blood also contained most expanded thyroid clonotypes above 0.001.

TCR beta CDR3 regions were amplified from RNA. TCR CDR3 underwent first-round RT-PCR with the HTBI primer set. TCRdb recomputed calls from the multiplex PCR reads with MiXCR, one row per CDR3 protein. The table has over 450,000 distinct CDR3 sequences, approximately 17% seen once. CDR1 LGHDT and CDR2 YNNKEL come from the germline V gene (reference sequence). This CDR3 has 15 amino acids. V trimming: 6 bases; J trimming: 3 bases; junction bases outside the gene matches: 9. The receptor was isolated from a woman younger than 30 with Graves' ophthalmopathy. This chain joins TRBV3-1 and TRBJ2-7, with 9 bases that match TRBD1. Sequenced material: blood. The CDR3 DNA follows: TGTGCCAGCAGGGACACCGGGACAGGGAACTACGAGCAGTACTTC. Protein product: CASRDTGTGNYEQYF.